This TCR beta chain was documented in a study of identifying expanded T cells in peripheral blood. Comments on this clone: Its antigen is still unknown.

Study-level findings and limits: Differentially abundant clones: approximately 1.3 between replicates, 15 to 17 at roughly 15 days, around 19 at four.

Germline lookup yields CDR1 SGHTA and CDR2 FQGTGA. The CDR3 loop spans 15 amino acids. Trimming shortened V by 5 bases and J by 2 bases, and 15 bases separated the two germline ends. Assay: immunoSEQ multiplex PCR; the TCRdb copy retains only in-frame clones and omits some. The sample holds more than 75,000 clones; roughly 90% are singletons and the top ten take about 4%. This TCR derives from a person aged 18 to 70 in good health. Sequencing was done on a sample of blood. V usage is TRBV7-3 and J usage is TRBJ2-5, with D tentatively TRBD2 (7 bases). The CDR3 sequence: CASSQQGGRQETQYF. CDR3 nucleotide sequence: TGTGCCAGCAGCCAACAGGGAGGGCGGCAAGAGACCCAGTACTTC.